The present TCR beta chain was sequenced within a study of T cell changes during pregnancy in multiple sclerosis. Sequencing was performed with immunoSEQ multiplex PCR; in TCRdb, only in-frame clones are kept and a portion is missing. The table includes tens of thousands of clones, around 89% detected once. The TCR was taken from a female donor in good health, enrolled as a control in a pregnancy study. The input for sequencing was CD4+ T cells from peripheral blood mononuclear cells, taken in the first trimester of pregnancy.

The CDR3 is CASSQDPMGTGDSGNTIYF. The CDR3 region has the DNA TGTGCCAGCAGCCAAGATCCGATGGGGACAGGTGATTCTGGAAACACCATATATTTT. The chain joins TRBV4-2 to TRBJ1-3; 8 positions agree with TRBD1. CDR3 size: 19 residues. V trimming: 0 bases; J trimming: 1 base; junction bases outside the gene matches: 11. Looked up from germline, CDR1 is LGHNA and CDR2 is YNFKEQ.